This TCR beta chain was obtained from a study of blood T cell repertoires in COVID-19. Background on the study: PBMCs, B-cell-depleted T cells, or T cells were the source of the cDNA or gDNA that made up the material.

Source study methods: Using reference gene primer amplification, nucleated cell counts were estimated. The assay was immunoSEQ multiplex PCR, and TCRdb's table has in-frame clones only and misses some. Clone size and V and J calls were adopted from that table, with D and trimming inferred from the DNA. This table has 270,000 or so clones, over 75% appearing once. This CDR3 contains 14 residues. After removal of 5 bases from V and 4 bases from J, the junction contained 7 bases not matched to a gene. From germline, CDR1 is SGHTA and CDR2 FQGTGA. The source of this sequence is a human donor in a cohort sampled during active COVID-19. Source material: peripheral blood. The chain has TRBV7-3 and TRBJ2-7; 8 nucleotides agree with TRBD2. Here the CDR3 reads CASSPAGDLYEQYF. CDR3 DNA: TGTGCCAGCAGCCCAGCGGGAGATCTGTACGAGCAGTACTTC.